This T cell receptor (beta chain) originates from a study of PD-L1 blockade in urothelial cancer. Study overall: Patients arrived having already received 0 to 3 prior chemotherapy regimens.

Spiking each PCR with synthetic TCR analog templates was performed. The table came from immunoSEQ multiplex PCR; TCRdb's copy has only in-frame clones and leaves some out. The table lists tens of thousands of clones, around 89% of them singletons. Germline CDR1 is GTSNPN and CDR2 is SVGIG (reference sequence). The length of the CDR3 is 14 residues. V lost 2 bases and J 3 bases, leaving 10 bases between the germline ends. Time point defined: pretreatment peripheral blood. This TCR came from a woman older than 75 with urothelial cancer. V and J are TRBV30 and TRBJ1-4; a weak D match, TRBD1 (5 bases). Sequences were derived from PBMCs, sampled around atezolizumab (anti-PD-L1) treatment. The CDR3 spells CAWSQGTANEKLFF. The CDR3, as DNA: TGTGCCTGGAGTCAGGGCACGGCTAATGAAAAACTGTTTTTT.